A selection of T cell receptor beta chains follows, all from one sample in a study of cytomegalovirus exposure and HLA in healthy donors. Clones were read by immunoSEQ multiplex PCR, and TCRdb kept only the in-frame ones, dropping some. The sample holds around 74,000 clones, around four fifths seen once. The sequencing sample was made of PBMCs. The source of these receptors is a man under 40 in good health and CMV-seronegative. CDR3s include the opening cysteine and the closing phenylalanine or tryptophan. Each record gives: CDR3 length, J gene, V gene, D gene, clone size, CDR3 DNA, CDR3 protein. A D gene is named only where the DNA matches it firmly. Size is stated for part of the rows, as once, few or many counts, or as a class when the clone is expanded.

cdr3_length: 13; j_call: TRBJ1-5; v_call: TRBV10-3; d_call: NA; clone_size: NA; cdr3_nt: TGTGCCTCCGGCGGAGGAGACAATCAGCCCCAGCATTTT; cdr3_aa: CASGGGDNQPQHF
cdr3_length: 16; j_call: TRBJ2-3; v_call: TRBV28; d_call: TRBD1; clone_size: NA; cdr3_nt: TGTGCCAGCAGTTTCCCCCGGGACAGGGCCTCCGATACGCAGTATTTT; cdr3_aa: CASSFPRDRASDTQYF
cdr3_length: 17; j_call: TRBJ2-2; v_call: TRBV25-1; d_call: NA; clone_size: NA; cdr3_nt: TGTGCCAGCAGTGAATATATTGGGGCAGGGAACACCGGGGAGCTGTTTTTT; cdr3_aa: CASSEYIGAGNTGELFF
cdr3_length: 12; j_call: TRBJ1-6; v_call: TRBV27; d_call: NA; clone_size: few; cdr3_nt: TGTGCCAGCACGGCAGGACTGGCACCCCTCCACTTT; cdr3_aa: CASTAGLAPLHF
cdr3_length: 15; j_call: TRBJ2-1; v_call: TRBV5-1; d_call: NA; clone_size: NA; cdr3_nt: TGCGCCAGCAGCCCCTACACTAGTTTGGGGAATGAGCAGTTCTTC; cdr3_aa: CASSPYTSLGNEQFF
cdr3_length: 12; j_call: TRBJ2-5; v_call: TRBV2; d_call: NA; clone_size: NA; cdr3_nt: TGTGCCAGCCTGGACTTCCAAGAGACCCAGTACTTC; cdr3_aa: CASLDFQETQYF
cdr3_length: 13; j_call: TRBJ2-1; v_call: TRBV5-4; d_call: TRBD1; clone_size: once; cdr3_nt: TGTGCCAGCAGCCGGACAGGAAACAATGAGCAGTTCTTC; cdr3_aa: CASSRTGNNEQFF
cdr3_length: 22; j_call: TRBJ1-3; v_call: TRBV29-1; d_call: TRBD1; clone_size: NA; cdr3_nt: TGCAGCGTTGAAGAGTTCACTCCCTTTCCGGGACAGGGGTCTAGAGCTGGAAACACCATATATTTT; cdr3_aa: CSVEEFTPFPGQGSRAGNTIYF
cdr3_length: 13; j_call: TRBJ1-1; v_call: TRBV19; d_call: NA; clone_size: NA; cdr3_nt: TGTGCCAGCTCCCGTTTAGCAGATATCGGGGCTTTCTTT; cdr3_aa: CASSRLADIGAFF
cdr3_length: 13; j_call: TRBJ2-5; v_call: TRBV7-2; d_call: NA; clone_size: NA; cdr3_nt: TGTGCCAGCAGCTTAAGTAGGGGGGAGACCCAGTACTTC; cdr3_aa: CASSLSRGETQYF
cdr3_length: 12; j_call: TRBJ1-2; v_call: TRBV5-4; d_call: NA; clone_size: NA; cdr3_nt: TGTGCCAGCAGCTTCAGGGGCGGTGGCTACACCTTC; cdr3_aa: CASSFRGGGYTF
cdr3_length: 15; j_call: TRBJ2-2; v_call: TRBV25-1; d_call: TRBD1; clone_size: NA; cdr3_nt: TGTGCCAGCAGTTCAGGGACAGGGGAGACCGGGGAGCTGTTTTTT; cdr3_aa: CASSSGTGETGELFF
cdr3_length: 19; j_call: TRBJ2-1; v_call: TRBV4-1; d_call: TRBD2; clone_size: NA; cdr3_nt: TGCGCCAGCAGCCACCCACCTCTACTTAGCGGGAGGGCCGACGATGAGCAGTTCTTC; cdr3_aa: CASSHPPLLSGRADDEQFF
cdr3_length: 14; j_call: TRBJ2-3; v_call: TRBV7-3; d_call: TRBD2; clone_size: NA; cdr3_nt: TGTGCCAGCAGCTTAACGGGGGAGGGAGATACGCAGTATTTT; cdr3_aa: CASSLTGEGDTQYF
cdr3_length: 20; j_call: TRBJ2-3; v_call: TRBV7-6; d_call: TRBD2; clone_size: NA; cdr3_nt: TGTGCCAGCAGCTTAGCATGGGGGGGACTAGCGGGAGCAAGCACAGATACGCAGTATTTT; cdr3_aa: CASSLAWGGLAGASTDTQYF
cdr3_length: 15; j_call: TRBJ2-2; v_call: TRBV7-3; d_call: NA; clone_size: NA; cdr3_nt: TGTGCCAGCAGCCCCCGACAGGGAGGTACCGGGGAGCTGTTTTTT; cdr3_aa: CASSPRQGGTGELFF
cdr3_length: 15; j_call: TRBJ2-4; v_call: TRBV5-6; d_call: TRBD2; clone_size: NA; cdr3_nt: TGTGCCAGCAGCACCCTGACTAGCGGCCAAAACATTCAGTACTTC; cdr3_aa: CASSTLTSGQNIQYF